This T cell receptor (beta chain) was found in a study of CD8+ T cells in alopecia areata. Remarks on this clone: What it binds is not known.

RNA extraction and reverse transcription yielded cDNA as sequencing template. The table came from immunoSEQ multiplex PCR; TCRdb's copy has only in-frame clones and leaves some out. There are 95,000 to 150,000 clones in the sample; approximately 60% occur only once, and 5% to 7% lies in the top ten. There are 13 residues in the CDR3. V lost 3 bases and J 3 bases, leaving 8 bases between the germline ends. The germline V gene encodes CDR1 MNHNY and CDR2 SVGAGI (reference sequence). Stated treatment: oral pan-JAK inhibitor, 5-10 mg twice daily. Study-wide findings and caveats: Scalp and blood retained many expanded lesional clones during tofacitinib.

The sample consisted of CD4+ T cells sorted from blood, taken at week 4, from a patient treated with tofacitinib. The V gene is TRBV6-6, the J gene TRBJ2-5; D unresolved. This TCR came from a human donor with alopecia areata. The CDR3 nucleotides are TGTGCCAGCAGTTATATGCTAGAAGAGACCCAGTACTTC. This codes for CASSYMLEETQYF.